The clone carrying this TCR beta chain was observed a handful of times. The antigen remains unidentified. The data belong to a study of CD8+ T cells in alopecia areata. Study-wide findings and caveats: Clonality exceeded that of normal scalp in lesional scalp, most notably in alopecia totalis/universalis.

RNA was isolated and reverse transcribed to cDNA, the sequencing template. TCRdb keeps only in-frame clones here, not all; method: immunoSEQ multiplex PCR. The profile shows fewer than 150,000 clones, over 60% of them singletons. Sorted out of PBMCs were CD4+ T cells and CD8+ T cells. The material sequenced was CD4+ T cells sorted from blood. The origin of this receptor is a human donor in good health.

In DNA form, the CDR3 reads TGCAGCGCTGGACAGGGGACAAAGTACGAGCAGTACTTC. Residues: CSAGQGTKYEQYF. The J gene is TRBJ2-7, the V gene TRBV29-1; 9 bases agree with TRBD1. The germline V gene has CDR1 SQVTM and CDR2 ANQGSEA. This CDR3 spans 13 amino acids. V lost 7 bases, J lost 4 bases, and 8 bases stayed unmatched.